This TCR beta chain was sequenced for a study of PD-1 blockade in classical Hodgkin lymphoma. Study information: The nivolumab dose that patients received was 3 mg/kg, given intravenously every 2 weeks. Study-wide results and limits: For complete responders, baseline diversity was comparable to that of newly diagnosed patients. Patients starting nivolumab less than 1 year after ASCT had lower diversity and were excluded from later analyses.

Time point defined: cycle 4 day 1 (C4D1), after six to seven weeks of nivolumab. Every one of the patients relapsed after autologous stem cell transplantation (brentuximab vedotin exposure was variable). PBMCs, once thawed, yielded CD8+ T cells isolated by magnetic negative selection. Using immunoSEQ multiplex PCR, the repertoire was profiled, and TCRdb retains in-frame clones only, with some absent. The sample includes approximately 20,000 clones, about 88% of them seen just once. In the case of this clone: The antigen is not known.

V lost 2 bases to trimming and J lost 5 bases, with 21 bases between them. Germline V gives CDR1 MGHRA, CDR2 YSYEKL. The CDR3 covers 17 residues. This material consisted of CD8+ T cells from blood, taken before the fourth cycle of nivolumab. J is TRBJ2-5 and V is TRBV4-1, with D possibly matching TRBD2 (6 bases). The clonotype comes from a human donor with classical Hodgkin lymphoma. The CDR3 DNA is TGCGCCAGCAGCCAACTAAGCGACGGGGCGGGGAGGGAGACCCAGTACTTC. Its translation is CASSQLSDGAGRETQYF.